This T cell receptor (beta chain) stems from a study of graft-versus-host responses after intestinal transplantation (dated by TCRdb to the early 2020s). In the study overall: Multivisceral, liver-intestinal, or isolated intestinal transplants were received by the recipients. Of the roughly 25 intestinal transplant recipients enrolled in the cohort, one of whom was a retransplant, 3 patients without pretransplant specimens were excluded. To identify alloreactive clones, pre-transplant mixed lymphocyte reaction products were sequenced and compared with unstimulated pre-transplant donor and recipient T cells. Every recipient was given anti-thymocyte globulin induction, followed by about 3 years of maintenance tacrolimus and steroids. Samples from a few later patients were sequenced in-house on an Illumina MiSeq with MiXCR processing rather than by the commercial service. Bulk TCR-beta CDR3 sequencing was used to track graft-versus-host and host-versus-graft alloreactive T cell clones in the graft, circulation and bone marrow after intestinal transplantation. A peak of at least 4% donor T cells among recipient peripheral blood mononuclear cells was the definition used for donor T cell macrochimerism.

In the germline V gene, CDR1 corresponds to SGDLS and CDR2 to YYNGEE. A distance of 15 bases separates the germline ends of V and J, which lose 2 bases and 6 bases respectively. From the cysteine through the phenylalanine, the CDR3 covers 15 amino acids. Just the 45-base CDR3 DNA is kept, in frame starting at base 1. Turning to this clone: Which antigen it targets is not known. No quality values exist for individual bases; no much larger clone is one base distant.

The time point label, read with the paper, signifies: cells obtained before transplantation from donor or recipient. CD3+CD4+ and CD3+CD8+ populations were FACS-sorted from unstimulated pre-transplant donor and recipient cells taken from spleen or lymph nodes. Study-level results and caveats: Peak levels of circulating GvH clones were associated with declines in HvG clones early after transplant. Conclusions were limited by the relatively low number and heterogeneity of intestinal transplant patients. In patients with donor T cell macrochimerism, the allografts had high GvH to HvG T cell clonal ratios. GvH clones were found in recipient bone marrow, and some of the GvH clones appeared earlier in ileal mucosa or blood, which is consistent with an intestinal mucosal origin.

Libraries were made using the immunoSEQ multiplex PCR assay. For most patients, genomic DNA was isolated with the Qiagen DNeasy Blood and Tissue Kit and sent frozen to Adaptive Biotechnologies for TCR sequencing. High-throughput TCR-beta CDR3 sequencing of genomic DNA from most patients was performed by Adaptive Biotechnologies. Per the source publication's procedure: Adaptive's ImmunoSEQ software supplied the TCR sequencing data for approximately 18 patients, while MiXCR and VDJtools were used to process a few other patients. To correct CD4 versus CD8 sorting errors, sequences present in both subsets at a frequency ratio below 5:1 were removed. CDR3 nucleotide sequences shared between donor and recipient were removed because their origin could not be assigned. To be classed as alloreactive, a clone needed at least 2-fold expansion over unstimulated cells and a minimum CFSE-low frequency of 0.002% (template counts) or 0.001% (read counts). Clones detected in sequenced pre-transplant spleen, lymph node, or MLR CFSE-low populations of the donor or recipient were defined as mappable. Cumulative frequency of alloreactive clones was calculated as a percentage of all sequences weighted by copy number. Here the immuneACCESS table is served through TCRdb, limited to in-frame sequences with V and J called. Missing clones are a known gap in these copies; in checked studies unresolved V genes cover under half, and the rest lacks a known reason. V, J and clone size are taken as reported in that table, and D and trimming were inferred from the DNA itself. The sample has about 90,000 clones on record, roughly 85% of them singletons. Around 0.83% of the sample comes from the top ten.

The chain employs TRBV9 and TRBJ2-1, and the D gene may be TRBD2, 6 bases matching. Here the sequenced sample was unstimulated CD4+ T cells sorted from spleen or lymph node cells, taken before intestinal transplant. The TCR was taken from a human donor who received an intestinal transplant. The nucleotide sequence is TGTGCCAGCAGCGTTGCCGGGACTCTCCCCAATGAGCAGTTCTTC. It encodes CASSVAGTLPNEQFF.